The 18 T cell receptor beta chains presented below share a single source sample, sequenced in a study of Ad26.COV2.S vaccination and SARS-CoV-2 variants. Treatment: roughly 19 received Ad26.COV2.S at low or high dose, single or two shots; about 5 received placebo; per-sample allocation not given. Specimen acquisition occurred on day 63 following the initial vaccine or placebo injection. Some clones are missing from TCRdb's copy, which holds only in-frame ones; the method was immunoSEQ multiplex PCR. The sample has around 450,000 clones, about 93% seen once. The source was peripheral blood, collected in a trial of Ad26.COV2.S vaccine versus placebo. The receptor source for this set is a person aged 18-65 years who received the Ad26.COV2.S COVID-19 vaccine or a placebo.

The table lists this clone with a few counts. As DNA, the CDR3 is TGCGCCAGCTCCCACTCGGAGTACTCAGGGGACAACTATGGCTACACCTTC. Its protein is CASSHSEYSGDNYGYTF. The chain carries TRBV5-1 and TRBJ1-2, with D possibly matching TRBD1 (6 bases). Germline lookup yields CDR1 SGHRS and CDR2 YFSETQ. Deletions cut 7 bases from V and 2 bases from J, with 24 bases between. CDR3 size: 17 residues.

The count of this clone is one. The chain joins TRBV29-1 to TRBJ2-5; D remains ambiguous. The CDR3 totals 13 residues. The germline gives CDR1 SQVTM, CDR2 ANQGSEA. Deletions cut 5 bases from V and 0 bases from J, with 10 bases between. CDR3 protein: CSVYSPNQETQYF. CDR3 sequence (DNA): TGCAGCGTTTACTCTCCTAACCAAGAGACCCAGTACTTC.

The chain combines TRBV19 with TRBJ2-5, with D perhaps matching TRBD1 (6 bases). The CDR3 is 13 residues long. V dropped 10 bases and J dropped 0 bases, with 12 bases sitting between them. Germline values: CDR1 LNHDA, CDR2 SQIVND (reference sequence). The CDR3 DNA sequence: TGTGCCACTACAGGACAGAACCAAGAGACCCAGTACTTC. This encodes CATTGQNQETQYF.

This chain joins TRBV2 and TRBJ1-1, with 10 bases matching TRBD1. Germline lookup yields CDR1 SNHLY and CDR2 FYNNEI. The CDR3 has 17 residues. Germline trimming cut 5 bases from V and 0 bases from J; bases unmatched to any gene: 9. CDR3 sequence (DNA): TGTGCCAGCAGTTTGACAGGGGGCGGGCTCATGAACACTGAAGCTTTCTTT. This sequence encodes CASSLTGGGLMNTEAFF.

This clone was seen once. The chain joins TRBV11-2 to TRBJ2-3; D remains unclear. V was pared by 8 bases and J by 6 bases, with 15 bases between. Germline assignment: CDR1 SGHAT and CDR2 FQNNGV. This CDR3 is built from 13 residues. The CDR3 sequence: CASRTRVADTQYF. The CDR3 DNA reads TGTGCCAGCCGGACCCGAGTGGCGGATACGCAGTATTTT.

The chain employs TRBV3-1 (or the pseudogene TRBV3-2) and TRBJ2-1; D perhaps matches TRBD2 (6 bases). This CDR3 is 16 amino acids long. V was pared by 0 bases and J by 7 bases, with 16 bases between. Germline CDR1 and CDR2: LGHDT and YNNKEL (reference sequence). CDR3 region: CASSQDLSGTRNEQFF. The CDR3 DNA is TGTGCCAGCAGCCAAGATCTTAGCGGAACCCGTAATGAGCAGTTCTTC.

This clone was recorded only once. The rearrangement uses TRBV9 and TRBJ2-2; D is possibly TRBD1 (6 bases). Per the germline V gene, CDR1 is SGDLS and CDR2 is YYNGEE. Trimming cost V 4 bases and J 4 bases, with 17 bases left between them. The length of the CDR3 is 16 residues. The DNA of the CDR3 is TGTGCCAGCAGCCCCCAGGGGAGCGTGGTCACCGGGGAGCTGTTTTTT. It encodes CASSPQGSVVTGELFF.

The V and J genes are TRBV14 and TRBJ2-7; TRBD1 matches 7 bases. Germline CDR1 is SGHDN and CDR2 is FVKESK. The V and J ends lost 3 bases and 3 bases, in that order; junction bases with no gene match: 8. This CDR3 is built from 15 residues. The CDR3 nucleotides read TGTGCCAGCAGCCATTACATCGGGGACAGCTACGAGCAGTACTTC. Protein sequence: CASSHYIGDSYEQYF.

The rearrangement uses TRBV29-1 and TRBJ2-1; 8 bases map to TRBD2. The V gene end was trimmed by 1 base and the J gene end by 0 bases; junction bases not matched to a gene: 8. CDR1 is SQVTM, CDR2 ANQGSEA, per germline. This CDR3 is 17 amino acids long. For the CDR3, the DNA is TGCAGCGTTGAAGCCCCTAGCGGGTACAGCTCCTACAATGAGCAGTTCTTC. It specifies CSVEAPSGYSSYNEQFF.

This clone was recorded only once. One end of the junction is discordant with germline, which a read error may explain. This chain joins TRBV11-2 and TRBJ2-3; 10 bases map to TRBD1. The germline V gene encodes CDR1 SGHAT and CDR2 FQNNGV. The CDR3 is 15 amino acids. The CDR3 DNA follows: TGTGCCAGCAGTTTAGACAGGGGGCGAGTAGATACGCAGTATTTT. Encoded protein: CASSLDRGRVDTQYF.

The chain recombines TRBV6-2 or TRBV6-3 with TRBJ1-2; 9 bases agree with TRBD1. With V trimmed by 5 bases and J by 0 bases, 13 bases remained unmatched. The CDR3 totals 18 residues. Per the germline V gene, CDR1 is MNHEY and CDR2 is SVGEGT. The DNA for the CDR3 is TGTGCCAGCAGTGACCCCGGGACAGGGTCATTAGCTAACTATGGCTACACCTTC. It encodes CASSDPGTGSLANYGYTF.

J is TRBJ1-4 and V is TRBV9; tentative D call: TRBD1 (5 bases). The CDR3 spans 16 residues. Germline-derived CDR1 and CDR2 are SGDLS and YYNGEE. With 2 bases removed from V and 8 bases from J, the gap between germline ends came to 19 bases. CDR3 bases: TGTGCCAGCAGCGTCGCGGGAGGCACAGGAGGCGAAAAACTGTTTTTT. The encoded protein is CASSVAGGTGGEKLFF.

This sequence joins TRBV5-1 and TRBJ2-7; D perhaps matches TRBD1 (6 bases). V lost 4 bases and J 6 bases, leaving 8 bases between the germline ends. The CDR3 spans 11 residues. Germline assignment: CDR1 SGHRS and CDR2 YFSETQ. The CDR3 loop reads CASSTGTEQYF. The CDR3 DNA is TGCGCCAGCAGCACAGGGACCGAGCAGTACTTC. Complete variable domain (other parts from reference TRBV5-1 and TRBJ2-7): KAGVTQTPRYLIKTRGQQVTLSCSPISGHRSVSWYQQTPGQGLQFLFEYFSETQRNKGNFPGRFSGRQFSNSRSEMNVSTLELGDSALYLCASSTGTEQYFGPGTRLTVT.

The CDR3: CASSYWTGTNEAFF. The DNA of the CDR3 is TGTGCCAGCAGTTACTGGACAGGGACGAATGAAGCTTTCTTT. The chain recombines TRBV6-5 with TRBJ1-1; 8 bases map to TRBD1. CDR3 length equals 14 residues. The V gene's germline CDR1 is MNHEY and CDR2 SVGAGI. The J segment lost 7 bases and the V segment lost 1 base, leaving 5 bases of the junction unmatched.

The V and J genes are TRBV27 and TRBJ2-7; unclear D gene. This CDR3 spans 15 amino acids. V was shortened by 0 bases and J by 0 bases, with 9 bases between the two germline ends. CDR1 and CDR2 from the germline V gene are MNHEY and SMNVEV (reference sequence). In DNA form, the CDR3 reads TGTGCCAGCAGTTTATCGGCAGCTATCTCCTACGAGCAGTACTTC. It is translated as CASSLSAAISYEQYF.

This clone came up a few times. The chain carries TRBV6-5 and TRBJ2-7, with 9 bases that match TRBD1. Germline assignment: CDR1 MNHEY and CDR2 SVGAGI. The CDR3 spans 15 residues. V was pared by 5 bases and J by 6 bases, with 11 bases of the junction left unmatched. For the CDR3, the DNA is TGTGCCAGCAGTCGTTCGGGACAGGGTCCCCTCGAGCAGTACTTC. Translated, it gives CASSRSGQGPLEQYF.

V gene TRBV7-9 combines with J gene TRBJ2-7, with 7 positions matching TRBD1. The CDR3 extends over 15 amino acids. The V gene end was trimmed by 5 bases and the J gene end by 5 bases; junction bases not matched to a gene: 12. Germline V gives CDR1 SEHNR, CDR2 FQNEAQ (reference sequence). For the CDR3, the DNA is TGTGCCAGCAGCCCCGGGACAGCTTCTCCCAACGAGCAGTACTTC. It is translated as CASSPGTASPNEQYF.

The V gene is TRBV5-1, the J gene TRBJ1-3; TRBD1 is a possible D gene (5 bases). Trimming removed 3 bases at V and 2 bases at J, with 9 bases between. The CDR3 has 14 amino acids. Germline CDR1 SGHRS, CDR2 YFSETQ. Here the CDR3 reads CASSSRGAGNTIYF. Here the CDR3 DNA reads TGCGCCAGCAGCTCGCGGGGGGCTGGAAACACCATATATTTT. Together with reference TRBV5-1 and TRBJ1-3, the CDR3 gives the full variable domain: KAGVTQTPRYLIKTRGQQVTLSCSPISGHRSVSWYQQTPGQGLQFLFEYFSETQRNKGNFPGRFSGRQFSNSRSEMNVSTLELGDSALYLCASSSRGAGNTIYFGEGSWLTVV.